Listed here is a single T cell receptor (beta chain). This sample is drawn from a study of blood T cell repertoires in COVID-19. On the study more broadly: The study drew acute and convalescent COVID-19 samples from the United States, Italy and Spain.

Original data processing: Quantification of nucleated cells was approximated via reference gene primer amplification. Here immunoSEQ multiplex PCR was the method, and the copy in TCRdb shows in-frame clones only, minus some. V and J calls and clone size are as listed in that table; D and trimming were resolved from the DNA. The sample has 200,000 to 250,000 clones, 83% seen once. Germline-derived CDR1 and CDR2 are SGHNT and YYREEE (reference sequence). This CDR3 comprises 16 residues. V was pared by 4 bases and J by 3 bases, with 10 bases of the junction left unmatched. V is TRBV5-4 and J is TRBJ2-1; 7 positions agree with TRBD1. The TCR comes from a human donor in a cohort sampled during active COVID-19. Sequencing input: peripheral blood. CDR3 bases: TGTGCCAGCAGCCTCCCCGGGACAGAGATCTACAATGAGCAGTTCTTC. Translated, it gives CASSLPGTEIYNEQFF.